This T cell receptor beta chain was retrieved from a study of cytomegalovirus exposure and HLA in healthy donors. Study outcomes and limitations: An analysis that came later showed most CMV-associated TCR beta chains appearing HLA-restricted.

PCR used 60 Vbeta primers and 13 Jbeta primers. Profiling relied on immunoSEQ multiplex PCR, and the TCRdb table lists in-frame clones only, not all of them. The sample holds 150,000 to 200,000 clones, around four fifths seen once. The ends lost 4 bases at V and 5 bases at J; junction bases unmatched: 6. Germline V gene data show CDR1 as MNHEY and CDR2 as SVGAGI. This CDR3 is built from 14 residues. Notes on this clone: Its target is unknown.

This chain uses TRBV6-5 with TRBJ2-5; TRBD1 aligns across 8 bases. This sequence originates from a girl aged 5-17 years in good health and CMV-seropositive. Specimen: PBMCs. The CDR3 reads CASSSGQGRETQYF. CDR3 nucleotides: TGTGCCAGCAGTTCCGGACAGGGCCGGGAGACCCAGTACTTC.